This T cell receptor beta chain derives from a study of OX40 agonist ivuxolimab in advanced cancers. Describing the broader study: Ivuxolimab was a fully human IgG2 agonistic monoclonal antibody targeting the costimulatory receptor OX40 (CD134). Intravenous ivuxolimab was administered to patients every 2 weeks at six dose levels: 0.01, 0.1, 0.3, 1.5, 3 and 10 mg/kg. Of the roughly 51 dose-escalation patients, hepatocellular carcinoma was present in around 20, melanoma in some 15, renal cell carcinoma in 9 and head and neck cancer in 9. The dose-escalation cohort was roughly 83% male with a mean age of 60 years, ranging from roughly 23 to 90. Prior anti-PD-1, anti-PD-L1 or anti-CTLA-4 therapy was permitted, and approximately 40% of dose-escalation patients had received checkpoint inhibitors. Three dose-escalation patients achieved partial responses, one with hepatocellular carcinoma and two with cutaneous melanoma. The point of sequencing TCRbeta in the periphery was to test whether ivuxolimab changed TCR sequence diversity and drove clonal T-cell expansion. The paper describes the monotherapy dose-escalation part (N of about 57 patients) of the phase I trial of ivuxolimab.

Findings and caveats that apply to the study as a whole: After ivuxolimab, expanded clones were on average more numerous among CD8+ T cells than among CD4+ T cells. Low levels of normalized T-cell clonal expansion were also seen in some patients who did not respond. At doses from 0.1 to 3.0 mg/kg, clonal expansion was seen in both CD4+ and CD8+ blood T cells between baseline and week 6. In the 0.1-3.0 mg/kg groups, partial responders had among the lowest normalized peripheral clonal expansion, particularly in CD8+ T cells. Antigen specificity was not determined for the clonally expanded peripheral T cells.

Sequences MNHNY (CDR1) and SVGAGI (CDR2) are obtained from the germline V gene (reference sequence). Deletion took 3 bases off V and 5 bases off J, with a span of 8 bases between the germline ends. The CDR3 runs 12 residues from the cysteine to the phenylalanine. The read is trimmed to its CDR3 DNA, 36 bases read in frame from base 1. Patients with a history of autoimmune disease or receiving systemic immunosuppression were excluded from the trial. In every dose cohort, peripheral blood was drawn for TCR sequencing at baseline, cycle 4 day 1, and cycle 7 day 1. Samples came from an open-label, multicenter, first-in-human phase I dose-escalation trial of ivuxolimab. Adults with locally advanced or metastatic head and neck squamous cell, hepatocellular, melanoma or renal cell carcinoma were enrolled in the trial. Before TCR sequencing, CD4+ T cells and CD8+ T cells from peripheral blood were sorted into separate populations.

Regarding this clone: It has no known antigen specificity. No base quality information exists; no much larger clone differs at one position.

Genomic DNA was extracted from sorted cells for sequencing of the TCRbeta CDR3 region. TCRbeta CDR3 regions were sequenced using the immunoSEQ Assay. Not all clones reach the TCRdb copy of this immuneACCESS table, which keeps in-frame sequences only. Checked studies attribute under half of the gap to unresolved V genes and leave the rest unexplained. This sample has over 35,000 clones in its table, and roughly nine tenths of those were observed once. The ten largest make up 35% to 45% of the sample. This receptor was identified in an adult with an advanced solid tumor such as melanoma, head and neck, liver or kidney cancer. Sequenced material: CD4+ or CD8+ T cells sorted from blood, taken in a trial of the OX40 agonist ivuxolimab. The rearrangement joined TRBV6-6 to TRBJ2-7; the D gene is unclear. The bases are TGTGCCAGCAGTTATACCCCAGACGAGCAGTACTTC. It encodes CASSYTPDEQYF.